These T cell receptor beta chains were read from a single sample in a study of lymphopenia after photon versus proton radiotherapy. TCRdb keeps only in-frame clones here, not all; method: immunoSEQ multiplex PCR. The sample shows about 7,300 clones, around 84% of them seen only once. The sequencing here drew on peripheral blood, taken from a patient treated with photon-based radiotherapy. Every receptor here comes from a man in his thirties or forties with gastric cancer. The conserved cysteine and the conserved F or W are not part of the CDR3 here. Clone size is given for some rows only: seen once, a few or many times, or a class if the clone is expanded.

14,NA,TRBV28,TRBJ1-1,ASSRYRVGKKTEAF
9,NA,TRBV29-1,TRBJ1-3,SVDGGNTIY
12,NA,TRBV11-2,TRBJ1-3,ASSPGTPGNTIY
14,NA,TRBV5-6,TRBJ1-4,ASSLGRGTANEKLF
13,NA,TRBV9,TRBJ1-6,ASSGRTGGNSPLH
10,NA,TRBV14,TRBJ1-3,ASTLSGNTIY
13,NA,TRBV4-1,TRBJ2-7,ASSQGLQGGYEQY
13,NA,TRBV7-9,TRBJ2-5,ASSLEFQEGETQY
16,NA,TRBV5-5,TRBJ2-2,ASSLRWGGGAESGELF
13,once,TRBV11-3,TRBJ1-6,ASSLDSGGNSPLH
13,NA,TRBV5-5,TRBJ1-3,ASSIYSNSGNTIY
14,NA,TRBV6-1,TRBJ1-5,ASSEPVRPRVQPQH
13,once,TRBV7-8,TRBJ1-1,ASSLKRGMNTEAF
12,NA,TRBV27,TRBJ1-3,ASSYQGSGNTIY
11,NA,TRBV28,TRBJ2-1,ASSLRASGSKF
11,NA,TRBV19,TRBJ2-3,ASSMGGEDTQY
11,NA,TRBV7-3,TRBJ2-5,ASSLMAQETQY
12,NA,TRBV5-1,TRBJ1-4,ASSLGWQGEKLF
11,NA,TRBV29-1,TRBJ2-5,SVEGTPRETQY
12,medium-sized,TRBV28,TRBJ2-5,ASSRGQTRETQY
16,NA,TRBV7-9,TRBJ2-7,ASSPQTSWASLYYEQY
13,NA,TRBV11-2,TRBJ1-3,ASSLEAGTGNTIY
18,once,TRBV27,TRBJ2-1,ASSSRGSEREGVSSNEQF
14,NA,TRBV2,TRBJ1-2,ASSEGGTASIYGYT
13,once,TRBV7-2,TRBJ1-1,ASSLRDRPNTEAF
12,NA,TRBV27,TRBJ2-1,ASSGRLAGNEQF
15,NA,TRBV5-5,TRBJ2-6,ASSLRPGDSGANVLT
14,NA,TRBV6-1,TRBJ2-1,ASSERQVSSYNEQF
12,NA,TRBV2,TRBJ2-3,ASSGTLSTDTQY
14,NA,TRBV4-1,TRBJ2-4,ASSPGLAGVENIQY
14,NA,TRBV27,TRBJ2-1,ASRPTTGRARNEQF
13,NA,TRBV7-9,TRBJ1-3,ASSLQRHSGNTIY
13,few,TRBV11-3,TRBJ2-2,ASSSLRGVTGELF
16,NA,TRBV11-3,TRBJ2-3,ASRPAGVAGGEGITQY
14,NA,TRBV9,TRBJ1-2,ASSEGQGNANYGYT
14,NA,TRBV5-5,TRBJ2-5,ASSLGDALGEETQY
11,NA,TRBV5-1,TRBJ1-6,ASSLQGNSPLH
9,NA,TRBV6-1,TRBJ1-1,ASSEAWKAF
10,NA,TRBV29-1,TRBJ1-3,SVEGVRNTIY
12,NA,TRBV11-3,TRBJ2-7,ASSRGLPGDEQY
11,NA,TRBV5-6,TRBJ1-5,ASSEGSNQPQH
12,NA,TRBV7-8,NA,ASSLGELFYEQY
12,NA,TRBV11-2,TRBJ1-1,ASSLRPEGTEAF
12,NA,TRBV28,TRBJ2-7,ASPPRGRSYEQY
13,NA,TRBV28,TRBJ2-2,ASSYLAGGTGELF
10,NA,TRBV27,TRBJ1-5,ASSLINQPQH
14,NA,TRBV19,TRBJ2-7,ASSRNTGQGVYEQY
15,NA,TRBV5-1,TRBJ2-4,ASLLAGEPESKNIQY
15,NA,TRBV5-1,TRBJ1-2,ASSLEGWLSENYGYT
15,NA,TRBV7-2,TRBJ2-6,ASSLRPGDSGANVLT
14,NA,TRBV19,TRBJ1-2,ASSIAQGAPNYGYT
15,NA,TRBV6-1,TRBJ2-5,ASSGRTSGVSQETQY
9,NA,TRBV5-1,TRBJ2-1,ASSFGIEQF